These 12 T cell receptor beta chains originate from one sample sequenced in a study of T cell repertoires in ileal Crohn's disease. Sequenced by immunoSEQ multiplex PCR; TCRdb stores in-frame clones only, minus some. The data show about 2,100 clones, with about 90% seen just once and approximately 6% held by the top ten. The sequenced sample consisted of ileal tissue. These receptors came from an adult with Crohn's disease.

The chain has TRBV5-6 and TRBJ1-2, with D perhaps TRBD1 (5 bases). The CDR3 totals 13 residues. The V end was cut by 1 base, the J end by 4 bases, with 8 bases between. Germline lookup yields CDR1 SGHDT and CDR2 YYEEEE. The CDR3 DNA is TGTGCCAGCAGCTTGTTCCAGGGCTATGGCTACACCTTC. Its protein is CASSLFQGYGYTF.

CDR3 in DNA: TGTGCCAGCAGCTTAGCGGGGCCTTTTCAAGAGACCCAGTACTTC. It is translated as CASSLAGPFQETQYF. The V and J genes are TRBV7-3 and TRBJ2-5; TRBD2 is a possible D gene (6 bases). The CDR3 extends over 15 amino acids. Germline values: CDR1 SGHTA, CDR2 FQGTGA. V lost 2 bases and J 2 bases, leaving 12 bases between the germline ends.

The chain is built from TRBV4-2 and TRBJ2-3, with 13 bases lining up with TRBD2. The CDR3 loop spans 17 amino acids. In germline, CDR1 is LGHNA, CDR2 YNFKEQ. V trimming: 3 bases; J trimming: 6 bases; junction bases outside the gene matches: 9. The CDR3 region is CASSHPTSGGDTDTQYF. In nucleotides, the CDR3 is TGTGCCAGCAGCCATCCTACTAGCGGGGGGGATACGGATACGCAGTATTTT.

This clone occurred a few times. This chain uses TRBV27 with TRBJ2-7; 7 nucleotides match TRBD1. J lost 3 bases, V lost 5 bases, and 7 bases had no gene match. This CDR3 is built from 14 residues. CDR1 is MNHEY and CDR2 is SMNVEV in the germline V gene (reference sequence). CDR3 in amino acids: CASSGDSLIYEQYF. The DNA for the CDR3 is TGTGCCAGCAGTGGGGACAGCCTAATCTACGAGCAGTACTTC.

This chain uses TRBV30 with TRBJ1-3, with 11 bases matching TRBD1. CDR1 is GTSNPN, CDR2 SVGIG, per germline (reference sequence). The CDR3 is 15 amino acids. J lost 2 bases, V lost 1 base, and 1 base had no gene match. CDR3 nucleotide sequence: TGTGCCTGGAGTGCGGGACAGGGGGCTGGAAACACCATATATTTT. Protein sequence: CAWSAGQGAGNTIYF.

The chain joins TRBV7-9 to TRBJ2-7; possible D gene TRBD2, 5 bases. CDR3 length: 14 amino acids. Per the germline V gene, CDR1 is SEHNR and CDR2 is FQNEAQ (reference sequence). V was shortened by 1 base and J by 5 bases, with 12 bases between the two germline ends. This chain's CDR3 is CASSLGGLGNEQYF. DNA for the CDR3: TGTGCCAGCAGCTTAGGAGGGTTAGGAAACGAGCAGTACTTC.

J is TRBJ1-2 and V is TRBV7-2, with 7 bases matching TRBD1. The junction had 3 bases not matched to a gene; V was cut back by 5 bases and J by 3 bases. Looked up from germline, CDR1 is SGHTA and CDR2 is FQGNSA. The CDR3 covers 13 residues. CDR3 sequence (DNA): TGTGCCAGCAGCCCGGGGACAGACTATGGCTACACCTTC. Residues: CASSPGTDYGYTF.

The chain's CDR3 is CSTLNRQETQYF. CDR3 bases: TGCAGCACCCTCAACAGGCAAGAGACCCAGTACTTC. V usage is TRBV29-1 and J usage is TRBJ2-5; D possibly corresponds to TRBD1 (5 bases). Per germline, CDR1 SQVTM and CDR2 ANQGSEA. The CDR3 has 12 amino acids. V shed 8 bases and J shed 2 bases, with 12 bases lying between them.

The V call is TRBV29-1, the J call TRBJ2-7; TRBD2 matches 9 bases. Germline-derived CDR1 and CDR2 are SQVTM and ANQGSEA. The CDR3 is 13 amino acids. With 4 bases clipped from V and 7 bases from J, the junction kept 8 bases outside the gene matches. Here the CDR3 DNA reads TGCAGCGTTGCTAGCGGGGCTCCTTGGGAGCAGTACTTC. Amino acids: CSVASGAPWEQYF.

This chain uses TRBV30 with TRBJ2-2; TRBD2 matches 11 bases. V was pared by 2 bases and J by 4 bases, with 12 bases of the junction left unmatched. Germline V gene data show CDR1 as GTSNPN and CDR2 as SVGIG (reference sequence). CDR3 size: 18 residues. The CDR3 reads CAWSPRATSGGPTGELFF. For the CDR3, the DNA is TGTGCCTGGAGTCCACGGGCCACTAGCGGGGGCCCCACCGGGGAGCTGTTTTTT. Full variable domain (outside the CDR3, taken from reference TRBV30 and TRBJ2-2): SQTIHQWPATLVQPVGSPLSLECTVEGTSNPNLYWYRQAAGRGLQLLFYSVGIGQISSEVPQNLSASRPQDRQFILSSKKLLLSDSGFYLCAWSPRATSGGPTGELFFGEGSRLTVL.

The V and J genes are TRBV5-4 and TRBJ1-4, with 9 positions matching TRBD1. This CDR3 spans 17 amino acids. J lost 7 bases, V lost 4 bases, and 14 bases had no gene match. Germline V gene data show CDR1 as SGHNT and CDR2 as YYREEE (reference sequence). The CDR3 reads CASSISVTGGAGEKLFF. The CDR3 DNA follows: TGTGCCAGCAGCATATCAGTCACAGGGGGCGCGGGTGAAAAACTGTTTTTT.

The sample holds a few counts of this clone. The J gene is TRBJ2-5, the V gene TRBV7-9; D might be TRBD1 (6 bases). V dropped 3 bases and J dropped 7 bases, with 12 bases sitting between them. The CDR3 totals 13 residues. The germline V gene encodes CDR1 SEHNR and CDR2 FQNEAQ (reference sequence). The CDR3 sequence: CASSFGQFATQYF. DNA of the CDR3: TGTGCCAGCAGCTTCGGACAGTTTGCGACCCAGTACTTC. Full variable domain (outside the CDR3, taken from reference TRBV7-9 and TRBJ2-5): DTGVSQNPRHKITKRGQNVTFRCDPISEHNRLYWYRQTLGQGPEFLTYFQNEAQLEKSRLLSDRFSAERPKGSFSTLEIQRTEQGDSAMYLCASSFGQFATQYFGPGTRLLVL.